These T cell receptor beta chains were read from a single sample in a study of regulatory T cells in long-lasting Graves disease. TCRdb fed the multiplex PCR reads into MiXCR, producing one record per CDR3 protein. This table has 450,000 to 600,000 distinct CDR3 sequences, approximately 13% appearing once. These data were likewise used in another study, on T cells in Graves' hyperthyroidism and ophthalmopathy.

The sequencing used peripheral blood mononuclear cells (PBMCs), collected at new diagnosis, from a patient treated with antithyroid drugs. The receptor set was obtained from a man younger than 45 with Graves disease. CDR3s include the opening cysteine and the closing phenylalanine or tryptophan. D genes are given only for firm matches. A row's size may be missing; if present it is once, few, many or a size class.

>TRBV18|.|TRBJ2-1|few
CASSPVADNNEQFF
TGTGCCAGCTCACCAGTGGCGGATAACAATGAGCAGTTCTTC
>TRBV7-2|.|TRBJ2-1|many
CASSLEGQRRNEQFF
TGTGCCAGCAGCTTAGAAGGACAAAGGAGAAATGAGCAGTTCTTC
>TRBV28|TRBD2|TRBJ2-7|.
CASSLPGSGIYGEQYF
TGTGCCAGCAGTTTACCCGGGAGCGGGATTTATGGTGAGCAGTACTTC
>TRBV12-3/TRBV12-4|.|TRBJ2-5|many
CASSFIIGGRGETQYF
TGTGCCAGCAGTTTCATTATTGGGGGTCGTGGGGAGACCCAGTACTTC
>TRBV20-1|.|TRBJ2-7|many
CSASLSSYEQYF
TGCAGTGCTAGCCTATCAAGCTACGAGCAGTACTTC
>TRBV5-6|.|TRBJ1-2|.
CASSSDPGLGNYGYTF
TGTGCCAGCAGCTCGGACCCGGGACTGGGTAACTATGGCTACACCTTC
>TRBV20-1|.|TRBJ1-5|many
CSAEDLYKAQPQHF
TGCAGTGCCGAGGACCTTTACAAGGCTCAGCCCCAGCATTTT
>TRBV10-3|TRBD1|TRBJ2-1|many
CAISESIVTGGEAGAYNEQFF
TGTGCCATCAGTGAGTCGATAGTGACAGGGGGCGAAGCGGGAGCCTACAATGAGCAGTTCTTC
>TRBV15|.|TRBJ2-1|many
CATSRVLFGGLSEQFF
TGTGCCACCAGCAGAGTCCTCTTCGGCGGGCTTAGTGAGCAGTTCTTC
>TRBV13|.|TRBJ2-2|.
CASSIPGTLTGELFF
TGTGCCAGCAGCATACCCGGGACCCTCACCGGGGAGCTGTTTTTT
>TRBV20-1|TRBD1|TRBJ1-1|many
CSALDRVRLEAFF
TGCAGTGCTCTGGACAGGGTTCGTCTTGAAGCTTTCTTT
>TRBV12-3/TRBV12-4|.|TRBJ2-3|.
CASSSLKDSQVGDTQYF
TGTGCCAGCAGTTCGCTAAAAGACTCCCAGGTCGGGGATACGCAGTATTTT
>TRBV29-1|.|TRBJ1-6|many
CSVGTGANSPLHF
TGCAGCGTTGGAACGGGCGCTAATTCACCCCTCCACTTT
>TRBV20-1|.|TRBJ1-1|.
CSARDWGGTGNAEAFF
TGCAGTGCTAGAGATTGGGGAGGAACAGGGAACGCTGAAGCTTTCTTT
>TRBV30|.|TRBJ2-2|many
CAWSSENTGELFF
TGTGCCTGGAGTAGCGAGAACACCGGGGAGCTGTTTTTT
>TRBV10-3|TRBD1|TRBJ2-7|few
CAISLDRGNEQCF
TGTGCCATCAGTCTGGACAGGGGAAACGAGCAGTGCTTC
>TRBV10-2|TRBD1|TRBJ2-7|many
CASSGKQGAQEQYF
TGCGCCAGCAGTGGTAAACAGGGGGCACAAGAGCAGTACTTC
>TRBV27|TRBD1|TRBJ1-2|few
CASGRDRAYGYTF
TGTGCCAGCGGCCGGGACAGGGCGTATGGCTACACCTTC
>TRBV12-3/TRBV12-4|.|TRBJ2-7|many
CASSLVSAYEQYF
TGTGCCAGCAGCTTGGTGTCAGCCTACGAGCAGTACTTC
>TRBV29-1|.|TRBJ2-5|few
CSVWRNQETQYF
TGCAGCGTTTGGCGGAATCAAGAGACCCAGTACTTC
>TRBV11-1|.|TRBJ2-7|.
CASRSTGPSYEQYF
TGTGCCAGCAGGTCAACCGGGCCCTCCTACGAGCAGTACTTC
>TRBV7-2|.|TRBJ2-4|few
CASSKNRAQGNIQYF
TGTGCCAGCAGTAAGAACAGGGCCCAAGGAAACATTCAGTACTTC
>TRBV6-1|.|TRBJ1-3|many
CASRTLIEGNTIYF
TGTGCCAGCAGGACCCTCATCGAAGGAAACACCATATATTTT
>TRBV27|.|TRBJ1-6|many
CASSLYSGGNSPLHF
TGTGCCAGCAGTTTATACTCCGGGGGTAATTCACCCCTCCACTTT
>TRBV4-1|.|TRBJ2-2|many
CASSQVGRNTGELFF
TGCGCCAGCAGCCAAGTTGGACGGAACACCGGGGAGCTGTTTTTT
>TRBV14|.|TRBJ2-2|.
CASSQDAVRNTGELFF
TGTGCCAGCAGCCAAGACGCCGTGAGGAACACCGGGGAGCTGTTTTTT
>TRBV18|.|TRBJ1-3|.
CASSPTAGNTIYF
TGTGCCAGCTCACCAACCGCTGGAAACACCATATATTTT
>TRBV3-1|.|TRBJ2-7|many
CASSGTFVGEQYF
TGTGCCAGCTCTGGGACTTTCGTGGGAGAGCAGTACTTC
>TRBV6-1|TRBD2|TRBJ2-1|.
CASRGGVALYNEQFF
TGTGCCAGCAGGGGGGGGGTAGCGTTGTACAATGAGCAGTTCTTC